Shown below are 32 T cell receptor beta chains from a single sample sequenced in a study of blood T cell repertoires in COVID-19. Repertoires were generated with immunoSEQ multiplex PCR, while TCRdb's copy carries only in-frame clones and drops some. The data show roughly 120,000 clones, with roughly 85% seen just once and 10% to 15% held by the top ten. Sequencing was done on a sample of peripheral blood. Source of these receptors: a human donor in a cohort sampled during active COVID-19.

This chain uses TRBV5-1 with TRBJ1-1, with a tentative D call TRBD1 (6 bases). The germline CDR1 and CDR2 sequences are SGHRS and YFSETQ. The ends were cut back, 4 bases at V and 1 base at J, with 11 bases in the middle. The CDR3 extends over 14 amino acids. The CDR3 DNA sequence: TGCGCCAGCAGCCAACCGGGACAGAACACTGAAGCTTTCTTT. Translating gives CASSQPGQNTEAFF.

This rearrangement joins TRBV19 to TRBJ2-3; 15 bases line up with TRBD2. This CDR3 contains 20 residues. Unmatched junction bases numbered 13, after V lost 2 bases and J lost 4 bases. Germline V gives CDR1 LNHDA, CDR2 SQIVND (reference sequence). The chain's CDR3 is CASSIWGLAGGSGESDTQYF. DNA of the CDR3: TGTGCCAGTAGTATATGGGGACTAGCGGGGGGTTCTGGAGAGTCAGATACGCAGTATTTT.

Only a few counts were recorded for this clone. V and J are TRBV7-3 and TRBJ2-2, with TRBD1 matching over 7 bases. Germline-derived CDR1 and CDR2 are SGHTA and FQGTGA. With V trimmed by 4 bases and J by 6 bases, 2 bases remained unmatched. The CDR3 is 13 residues long. CDR3 in DNA: TGTGCCAGCAGCTCGACAGGGTCCGGGGAGCTGTTTTTT. As protein: CASSSTGSGELFF.

This chain uses TRBV11-2 with TRBJ2-1; D is possibly TRBD2 (6 bases). V was pared by 1 base and J by 5 bases, with 12 bases between. The CDR3 length is 15 residues. The V gene's germline CDR1 is SGHAT and CDR2 FQNNGV. The CDR3 here is CASSLAFGGHNEQFF. CDR3 in DNA: TGTGCCAGCAGCTTAGCGTTCGGGGGACACAATGAGCAGTTCTTC.

This clone was observed a handful of times. V usage is TRBV11-3 and J usage is TRBJ2-7; possibly TRBD1 for D (5 bases). Germline V gene lookup returns CDR1 SGHNT and CDR2 YENEEA. Trimming took off 1 base at V and 5 bases at J, with 9 bases between the two ends. CDR3 length: 13 amino acids. The CDR3 region is CASSLAGMDEQYF. The CDR3 DNA reads TGTGCCAGCAGCTTAGCAGGGATGGACGAGCAGTACTTC.

The gene calls are TRBV6-2 or TRBV6-3 and TRBJ2-1; 12 nucleotides agree with TRBD2. This CDR3 comprises 19 residues. V lost 0 bases to trimming and J lost 1 base; unmatched junction nucleotides: 7. CDR1 MNHEY and CDR2 SVGEGT come from the germline V gene. CDR3 in DNA: TGTGCCAGCAGTTACTCCTCCTCTAGCGGGGGGGCATCCTACAATGAGCAGTTCTTC. Its protein is CASSYSSSSGGASYNEQFF.

The V and J genes are TRBV11-2 and TRBJ1-3; perhaps TRBD1 as D (5 bases). CDR1 and CDR2 from the germline V gene are SGHAT and FQNNGV. Trimming stripped 1 base from V and 4 bases from J, with 8 bases between. The CDR3 loop spans 14 amino acids. The DNA of the CDR3 is TGTGCCAGCAGCTTAGCAGGGTTCGGAAACACCATATATTTT. Translating it yields CASSLAGFGNTIYF.

V is TRBV6-4 and J is TRBJ2-1, with a possible D match to TRBD1 (6 bases). V shed 0 bases and J shed 6 bases, with 12 bases lying between them. CDR1 and CDR2 (germline): MRHNA, SNTAGT. This CDR3 is built from 15 residues. This CDR3 is CASSDSIGQSNEQFF. CDR3 bases: TGTGCCAGCAGTGACTCAATAGGACAGAGCAATGAGCAGTTCTTC.

The chain carries TRBV11-2 and TRBJ2-5; the D gene is possibly TRBD1 (6 bases). This CDR3 contains 15 residues. CDR1 is SGHAT and CDR2 is FQNNGV in the germline V gene. V lost 1 base to trimming and J lost 2 bases, with 11 bases between them. The CDR3 DNA follows: TGTGCCAGCAGCTTAGTCGGCGGACAGCAAGAGACCCAGTACTTC. Encoded protein: CASSLVGGQQETQYF.

The chain employs TRBV27 and TRBJ2-5; D possibly corresponds to TRBD1 (5 bases). The CDR3 is 13 amino acids. V gave up 6 bases and J gave up 4 bases, with 12 bases separating them. Per the germline V gene, CDR1 is MNHEY and CDR2 is SMNVEV (reference sequence). The CDR3 bases are TGTGCCAGCAGCTGGAAGGGGCGAGAGACCCAGTACTTC. Residues: CASSWKGRETQYF.

The chain recombines TRBV4-1 with TRBJ2-3; D gene unclear. The germline V gene has CDR1 MGHRA and CDR2 YSYEKL. The CDR3 runs to 16 residues. V shed 1 base and J shed 8 bases, with 19 bases lying between them. The CDR3 spells CASSQGKDWPHGTQYF. CDR3 in DNA: TGCGCCAGCAGCCAAGGCAAAGACTGGCCCCACGGTACGCAGTATTTT.

V gene TRBV7-9 combines with J gene TRBJ2-3, with 8 positions matching TRBD2. This CDR3 comprises 15 residues. Trimming at V came to 5 bases and at J to 1 base, leaving 5 bases not matched to a gene. From germline, CDR1 is SEHNR and CDR2 FQNEAQ (reference sequence). The CDR3 DNA reads as TGTGCCAGCAGCCCTCGGGGGGGGCGCACAGATACGCAGTATTTT. It codes for CASSPRGGRTDTQYF.

This chain connects TRBV2 to TRBJ2-7; TRBD1 aligns across 7 bases. The CDR3 has 15 residues. The germline V gene has CDR1 SNHLY and CDR2 FYNNEI. The V gene end was trimmed by 6 bases and the J gene end by 0 bases; junction bases not matched to a gene: 8. The CDR3, as DNA: TGTGCCAGCAGAAAAGGGGGCAGCGCCTCCTACGAGCAGTACTTC. Its translation: CASRKGGSASYEQYF.

The rearrangement joins TRBV7-8 to TRBJ2-7; D perhaps matches TRBD2 (6 bases). CDR1 is SGHVS, CDR2 FQNEAQ, per germline. The CDR3 contains 15 residues. Trimming took 2 bases from V and 6 from J, leaving 17 bases between them. The CDR3 sequence: CASSLTEGIAGEQYF. CDR3 in DNA: TGTGCCAGCAGCTTAACGGAGGGCATAGCCGGCGAGCAGTACTTC.

This clone appeared a single time. The CDR3 DNA reads TGTGCCAGTAGTCTCAGGGACAGCAACTATGGCTACACCTTC. This encodes CASSLRDSNYGYTF. The rearrangement joins TRBV19 to TRBJ1-2; 7 bases align to TRBD1. Germline CDR1 and CDR2: LNHDA and SQIVND (reference sequence). The length of the CDR3 is 14 residues. V lost 5 bases and J lost 2; bases outside the gene matches: 5.

This chain links TRBV5-1 with TRBJ2-2, with D possibly being TRBD2 (7 bases). Germline V gene data show CDR1 as SGHRS and CDR2 as YFSETQ. The CDR3 is 16 amino acids. Between the trimmed V and J ends, which lost 5 bases and 2 bases, there was a span of 16 bases. CDR3 in DNA: TGCGCCAGCAGAAAAGGGGGGGGCCGAAACACCGGGGAGCTGTTTTTT. Amino acids: CASRKGGGRNTGELFF.

The chain carries TRBV7-2 and TRBJ1-3; 7 bases fit TRBD1. The CDR3 length is 17 residues. V trimming: 3 bases; J trimming: 0 bases; junction bases outside the gene matches: 8. Germline lookup yields CDR1 SGHTA and CDR2 FQGNSA. The CDR3 is CASSLNRGPNSGNTIYF. DNA of the CDR3: TGTGCCAGCAGCTTGAACAGGGGCCCGAACTCTGGAAACACCATATATTTT.

The rearrangement uses TRBV6-4 and TRBJ2-1, with 10 bases fitting TRBD2. Germline V gives CDR1 MRHNA, CDR2 SNTAGT. The CDR3 is 16 amino acids. V lost 0 bases, J lost 3 bases, and 2 bases stayed unmatched. The CDR3 loop reads CASSDSPSGGYNEQFF. CDR3 DNA sequence: TGTGCCAGCAGTGACTCCCCTAGCGGGGGCTACAATGAGCAGTTCTTC.

V is TRBV11-2 and J is TRBJ1-6, with D unclear. The V end was cut by 5 bases, the J end by 8 bases, with 16 bases between. The CDR3 consists of 15 residues. Germline V gene lookup returns CDR1 SGHAT and CDR2 FQNNGV. CDR3 sequence reads: CASSLAPTIHSPLHF. The CDR3, as DNA: TGTGCCAGCAGCCTCGCCCCAACTATCCATTCACCCCTCCACTTT.

This clone was detected a few times. V usage is TRBV6-5 and J usage is TRBJ1-1; D call uncertain. Trimming left V 0 bases short and J 4 bases short, with 6 bases between. The CDR3 extends over 13 amino acids. Germline CDR1 reads MNHEY; CDR2 reads SVGAGI. CDR3 amino acids: CASSYSAGTEAFF. The CDR3 nucleotides are TGTGCCAGCAGTTACTCAGCAGGCACTGAAGCTTTCTTT.

Comment on this clone: The junction departs from germline at one end; a sequencing error may be responsible. V gene TRBV6-5 combines with J gene TRBJ2-3, with D hard to call. CDR1 and CDR2 (germline): MNHEY, SVGAGI. The CDR3 length is 14 residues. This CDR3 is CASSDSGGTYTQYF. The CDR3 nucleotides are TGTGCCAGCAGTGACTCAGGCGGCACGTATACGCAGTATTTT.

The chain employs TRBV5-4 and TRBJ1-2, with 7 bases lining up with TRBD1. CDR1 SGHNT and CDR2 YYREEE come from the germline V gene (reference sequence). J lost 2 bases, V lost 4 bases, and 17 bases had no gene match. The CDR3 spans 18 residues. CDR3 in amino acids: CASSPSGQVQTYNYGYTF. The CDR3 nucleotides are TGTGCCAGCAGCCCTTCCGGACAGGTACAAACCTACAACTATGGCTACACCTTC.

The chain is built from TRBV28 and TRBJ1-1; the D is unclear. Germline V CDR1 and CDR2: MDHEN, SYDVKM. Trimming removed 8 bases at V and 1 base at J, with 17 bases between. The CDR3 covers 15 residues. CDR3: CASRRKNIENTEAFF. In DNA, the CDR3 is TGTGCCAGCCGTCGTAAAAACATCGAGAACACTGAAGCTTTCTTT.

In its sample, this clone was seen a few times. The chain carries TRBV6-2 or TRBV6-3 and TRBJ1-1, with 12 bases lining up with TRBD1. The CDR3 length is 16 residues. Trimming removed 2 bases from V and 5 bases from J; junction bases left unmatched: 6. Germline V gene data show CDR1 as MNHEY and CDR2 as SVGEGT. This chain's CDR3 is CASSYGTGGLWTEAFF. In DNA, the CDR3 is TGTGCCAGCAGTTACGGGACAGGGGGCTTGTGGACTGAAGCTTTCTTT.

The chain has TRBV6-5 and TRBJ2-7; 9 nucleotides agree with TRBD1. Germline CDR1 MNHEY, CDR2 SVGAGI. V dropped 6 bases and J dropped 1; count of bases not matched to a gene: 7. The CDR3 has 15 residues. The CDR3 loop reads CASSLTGGDSYEQYF. CDR3 in DNA: TGTGCCAGCAGCCTAACAGGGGGCGATTCCTACGAGCAGTACTTC.

V gene TRBV28 combines with J gene TRBJ1-5; 11 nucleotides line up with TRBD1. The germline CDR1 and CDR2 sequences are MDHEN and SYDVKM. The junction had 8 bases not matched to a gene; V was cut back by 8 bases and J by 2 bases. The CDR3 is made up of 16 amino acids. The DNA for the CDR3 is TGTGCCAGCCTTGGACAGGGGGCGGTTGGCAATCAGCCCCAGCATTTT. The encoded protein is CASLGQGAVGNQPQHF.

The rearrangement links TRBV18 to TRBJ1-2; D unclear. V was clipped by 3 bases and J by 4 bases, with 9 bases between them. Germline loops: CDR1 KGHSH, CDR2 LQKENI. This CDR3 has 13 amino acids. DNA for the CDR3: TGTGCCAGCTCACCGGAGAATTCCTATGGCTACACCTTC. Translation gives CASSPENSYGYTF.

CDR3 DNA: TGTGCCAGCAGCTTCTCTAGCGGGGGGGCCCATGAGCAGTTCTTC. Encoded protein: CASSFSSGGAHEQFF. The chain couples TRBV7-3 to TRBJ2-1, with TRBD2 identical over 12 bases. V gave up 3 bases and J gave up 8 bases; unmatched junction bases: 5. There are 15 residues in the CDR3. Germline V gives CDR1 SGHTA, CDR2 FQGTGA.

The chain is built from TRBV19 and TRBJ2-2; 8 nucleotides match TRBD1. Per germline, CDR1 LNHDA and CDR2 SQIVND (reference sequence). The J segment lost 12 bases and the V segment lost 6 bases, leaving 15 bases of the junction unmatched. The CDR3 covers 15 residues. CDR3 sequence reads: CASSRFSLGDRQLFF. The CDR3 bases are TGTGCCAGTAGCCGCTTTTCCCTTGGGGACAGGCAGCTGTTTTTT.

The V call is TRBV6-5, the J call TRBJ2-3; 7 positions agree with TRBD1. V dropped 5 bases and J dropped 2; count of bases not matched to a gene: 7. Germline values: CDR1 MNHEY, CDR2 SVGAGI. The CDR3 spans 15 residues. CDR3 protein: CASSRGDRATDTQYF. The CDR3 nucleotides are TGTGCCAGCAGTAGGGGAGACAGGGCCACAGATACGCAGTATTTT.

The chain carries TRBV4-3 and TRBJ2-2; D call uncertain. This CDR3 is 15 amino acids long. Per germline, CDR1 LGHNA and CDR2 YSLEER. V was pared by 1 base and J by 8 bases, with 14 bases between. Here the CDR3 reads CASSQASLLFGELFF. Here the CDR3 DNA reads TGCGCCAGCAGCCAAGCCTCTCTACTTTTTGGGGAGCTGTTTTTT.

This clone showed up just once. The chain links TRBV5-1 to TRBJ1-3, with D possibly being TRBD1 (5 bases). The germline CDR1 and CDR2 sequences are SGHRS and YFSETQ. V shed 0 bases and J shed 1 base, with 5 bases lying between them. The CDR3 has 14 residues. The CDR3 sequence: CASSLEGSGNTIYF. As DNA, the CDR3 is TGCGCCAGCAGCTTGGAGGGGTCTGGAAACACCATATATTTT.